A selection of T cell receptor beta chains follows, all from one sample in a study of shared clonotypes between healthy human individuals. The table came from immunoSEQ multiplex PCR; TCRdb's copy has only in-frame clones and leaves some out. The data contain some 1.1 million clones, 70% to 85% of them singletons. The sequencing sample was made of memory CD4+ T cells from PBMCs. The receptors derive from a man aged 18 to 30 in good health. Some clones in this sample may be carry-over from other donors' samples. Each CDR3 is given without its conserved first and last residue.

CDR3,J,V
ASGEDQPRVGELF,TRBJ2-2,TRBV2
ASSFGTLYGYT,TRBJ1-2,TRBV6-5
ASSIGKGTDTQY,TRBJ2-3,TRBV19
SVGGGRAETQY,TRBJ2-5,TRBV29-1
ASSFRLTGSLYEQY,TRBJ2-7,TRBV11-2
AWSPIGGEGQY,TRBJ2-3,TRBV30
ASSLEAPGYGYT,TRBJ1-2,TRBV5-1
ASSQAGLAYNEQF,TRBJ2-1,TRBV4-3
ASIVDRGRQPQH,TRBJ1-5,TRBV2
ASSFLGRTNEKLF,TRBJ1-4,TRBV5-1
SVEDSGARFGAQY,TRBJ2-3,TRBV29-1
ASSLGGAGNEQF,TRBJ2-1,TRBV5-1
ASSRTGGTEAF,TRBJ1-1,TRBV14
ASSPLAGGTNEQF,TRBJ2-1,TRBV28
ASSPLAGGTQY,TRBJ2-5,TRBV27
SAATVYEQY,TRBJ2-7,TRBV20-1
ASSPGQGPLSGANVLT,TRBJ2-6,TRBV5-1
ASSLIRDQPQH,TRBJ1-5,TRBV6-5
ASSAVPTSGDTQY,TRBJ2-3,TRBV9
ASSDVSGWGISQDTQY,TRBJ2-3,TRBV2
ASRGDSETQY,TRBJ2-5,TRBV28
ASGPGQGRYNEQF,TRBJ2-1,TRBV12-5
ASSDGEGTEAF,TRBJ1-1,TRBV2
ASSLISAGELF,TRBJ2-2,TRBV28
ASSKLLAKNIQY,TRBJ2-4,TRBV28
ASSPGREAYEQY,TRBJ2-7,TRBV18
AISERDGTNQPQH,TRBJ1-5,TRBV10-3
ASRNLWVNRDYGYT,TRBJ1-2,TRBV5-1
ASSINGRREKLF,TRBJ1-4,TRBV19